Each of the 2 T cell receptor beta chains below was sequenced from the same sample in a study of T cells in women clearing cervical HPV infection. Sequenced by immunoSEQ multiplex PCR; TCRdb stores in-frame clones only, minus some. The data show about 48,000 clones, and the top ten clones hold around 1.6%. Sample: blood buffy coat. These receptors all stem from a woman aged 18 to 75 with a cervical HPV16 infection that either progressed to CIN3+ or cleared (not recorded which).

Notes on this clone: The CDR3 end lies 3 residues beyond the end of the read and is filled in from the germline J gene. V and J are TRBV10-1 and TRBJ2-1, with 7 bases fitting TRBD1. In germline, CDR1 is WNHNN, CDR2 SYGVQD (reference sequence). V lost 7 bases, J lost 6 bases, and 15 bases stayed unmatched. The CDR3 covers 16 residues. The sequenced CDR3 bases are TGCGCCAGCACGTTCCTGACAGGGACGGGCGTCAATGAG. Encoded protein: CASTFLTGTGVNE. The complete CDR3 reads CASTFLTGTGVNEQFF.

The CDR3 sequence is CATKRLTNEKLFF. The CDR3 DNA, read in part, is TGTGCCACCAAAAGACTGACTAATGAAAAA. The V call is TRBV5-6, the J call TRBJ1-4; D remains unclear. The CDR3 goes on 3 residues after the read ends, and that part is filled in from the germline J gene. This CDR3 has 13 amino acids. The germline V gene has CDR1 SGHDT and CDR2 YYEEEE. The V end was cut by 9 bases, the J end by 2 bases, with 11 bases between.